The clone carrying this TCR beta chain was counted between two and nine times. Its antigen is still unknown. The data originate from a study of PD-1 blockade in classical Hodgkin lymphoma. Generated by immunoSEQ multiplex PCR, the TCRdb table keeps only in-frame clones and is missing some. The sample yields around 70,000 clones, 71% seen once. Every one of the patients relapsed after autologous stem cell transplantation (brentuximab vedotin exposure was variable). Study-level points and caveats: Newly diagnosed patients were reported to start with lower TCR diversity than healthy donors. Complete responders started with a diversity level that resembled newly diagnosed patients at baseline. A significant rise in TCR diversity was seen by C4D1 for CD4+ cells but not for CD8+ cells.

Germline V gene sequence: CDR1 MNHEY, CDR2 SMNVEV (reference sequence). The CDR3 runs 16 residues. V lost 6 bases, J lost 2 bases, and 18 bases lay in between. The V and J genes are TRBV27 and TRBJ2-3; no clear D. This clonotype was sampled from a human donor with classical Hodgkin lymphoma. The input for sequencing was peripheral blood mononuclear cells (PBMCs), taken before the second cycle of nivolumab. The CDR3 DNA reads TGTGCCAGCAGCCGATTGGGCAATTTGGTCACAGATACGCAGTATTTT. Its protein is CASSRLGNLVTDTQYF.